This T cell receptor (beta chain) was sequenced in a study of blood T cells in healthy people across ages. A second PCR, run for roughly 7 to 12 cycles, used a sample-barcoded 5' primer plus a J-beta primer mix. Each CDR3 protein gets one entry after TCRdb re-called the 5' RACE reads with MiXCR. The top ten clones hold 20% to 25% of a sample with almost 1 million distinct CDR3 sequences, 51% of them seen once. Germline V CDR1 and CDR2: MDHEN, SYDVKM. This CDR3 has 16 amino acids. The chain is built from TRBV28 and TRBJ2-7; D is perhaps TRBD2 (5 bases). The DNA end is more similar to TRBJ2-5, so the J call may be wrong. Source material: blood. This sequence was found in a woman in her sixties or seventies in good health. CDR3 nucleotide sequence: TGTGCCAGCAGTAGTCGCAAGAGGCGCCGAGGGGAGACCCAGTACTTC. It is translated as CASSSRKRRRGETQYF.